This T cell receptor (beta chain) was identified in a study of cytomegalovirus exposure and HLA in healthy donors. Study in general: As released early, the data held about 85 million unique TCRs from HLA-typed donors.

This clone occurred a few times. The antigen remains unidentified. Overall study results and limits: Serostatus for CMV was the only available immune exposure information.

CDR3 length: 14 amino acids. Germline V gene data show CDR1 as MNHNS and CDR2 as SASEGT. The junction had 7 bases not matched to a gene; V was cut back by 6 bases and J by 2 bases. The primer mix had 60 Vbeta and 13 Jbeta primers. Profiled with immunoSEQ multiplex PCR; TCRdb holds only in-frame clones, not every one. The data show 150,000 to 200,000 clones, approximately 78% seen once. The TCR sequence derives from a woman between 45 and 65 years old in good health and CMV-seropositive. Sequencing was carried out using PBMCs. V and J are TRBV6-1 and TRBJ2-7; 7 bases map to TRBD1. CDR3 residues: CASRNQGQTYEQYF. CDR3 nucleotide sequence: TGTGCCAGCAGGAACCAGGGACAGACCTACGAGCAGTACTTC.